These 12 T cell receptor beta chains originate from one sample sequenced in a study of T-cell memory formation after mild COVID-19. One entry per CDR3 protein results from TCRdb running MiXCR on the 5' RACE reads. The sample has hundreds of thousands of distinct CDR3 sequences, 25% to 30% seen once; the top ten hold approximately 13%. The specimen sequenced was PBMCs or a T cell subset sorted from them (not recorded which). The receptors come from an adult woman who had mild COVID-19 (a few samples of this study predate the infection). Cell type and time point are not known.

This clonotype was picked up a small number of times. The gene calls are TRBV7-6 and TRBJ2-7, with 7 bases lining up with TRBD1. Germline-derived CDR1 and CDR2 are SGHVS and FNYEAQ. This CDR3 is 16 amino acids long. J was trimmed by 2 bases and V by 4 bases; bases with no gene match: 11. Written as DNA, the CDR3 is TGTGCCAGCAGCTACCGGCCCGGGACAGCAACCTACGAGCAGTACTTC. It is translated as CASSYRPGTATYEQYF. Complete variable domain (other parts from reference TRBV7-6 and TRBJ2-7): GAGVSQSPRYKVTKRGQDVALRCDPISGHVSLYWYRQALGQGPEFLTYFNYEAQQDKSGLPNDRFSAERPEGSISTLTIQRTEQRDSAMYRCASSYRPGTATYEQYFGPGTRLTVT.

The V gene is TRBV9, the J gene TRBJ2-1, with 9 nucleotides matching TRBD2. This CDR3 region has 15 residues. Trimming at V came to 0 bases and at J to 6 bases, leaving 4 bases not matched to a gene. Germline-derived CDR1 and CDR2 are SGDLS and YYNGEE. CDR3 sequence: CASSVGVAGVNEQFF. The CDR3 DNA reads TGTGCCAGCAGCGTAGGGGTAGCGGGGGTCAATGAGCAGTTCTTC.

This clonotype showed up just a few times. The chain recombines TRBV27 with TRBJ2-7; TRBD2 agrees at 8 bases. The CDR3 has 13 residues. V dropped 5 bases and J dropped 5; count of bases not matched to a gene: 5. CDR1 and CDR2 (germline): MNHEY, SMNVEV (reference sequence). CDR3 amino acids: CASSPGLADEQYF. CDR3 DNA: TGTGCCAGCAGTCCAGGACTAGCTGACGAGCAGTACTTC.

V and J are TRBV10-2 and TRBJ2-7, with TRBD1 matching over 12 bases. The CDR3 sequence is 15 residues long. Germline-derived CDR1 and CDR2 are WSHSY and SAAADI. V trimming: 6 bases; J trimming: 7 bases; junction bases outside the gene matches: 10. The CDR3 region is CASSAPGQGAREQYF. CDR3 sequence (DNA): TGCGCCAGCAGCGCACCGGGACAGGGGGCGCGGGAGCAGTACTTC.

This sequence joins TRBV20-1 and TRBJ2-7, with TRBD2 identical over 9 bases. CDR3 length equals 13 residues. The V gene end was trimmed by 4 bases and the J gene end by 4 bases; junction bases not matched to a gene: 5. The V gene's germline CDR1 is DFQATT and CDR2 SNEGSKA (reference sequence). The CDR3 nucleotides are TGCAGTGCTACAGAGCGGGGGGAGTACGAGCAGTACTTC. As protein: CSATERGEYEQYF.

The chain joins TRBV11-3 to TRBJ2-7; D uncertain. With 0 bases removed from V and 2 bases from J, the gap between germline ends came to 11 bases. Germline loops: CDR1 SGHNT, CDR2 YENEEA. The CDR3 runs 15 residues. CDR3 bases: TGTGCCAGCAGCTTAGATCCTGGCAGAGCCTACGAGCAGTACTTC. Residues: CASSLDPGRAYEQYF.

The CDR3 here is CASSDLARGGEQYF. DNA of the CDR3: TGTGCCAGCAGTGACTTGGCCCGAGGGGGCGAGCAGTACTTC. The chain links TRBV2 to TRBJ2-7; tentatively, D is TRBD1 (6 bases). CDR1 is SNHLY, CDR2 FYNNEI, per germline. The CDR3 is 14 amino acids. With 3 bases removed from V and 6 bases from J, the gap between germline ends came to 15 bases.

CDR3 DNA sequence: TGTGCCAGCAGTGAGGCTGGACTGGATGCTTTCTTT. It translates to CASSEAGLDAFF. The J gene is TRBJ1-1, the V gene TRBV2; D not certain. V shed 3 bases and J shed 11 bases, with 13 bases lying between them. Germline loops: CDR1 SNHLY, CDR2 FYNNEI. The length of the CDR3 is 12 residues.

V is TRBV7-6 and J is TRBJ2-3, with D unclear. Trimming shortened V by 2 bases and J by 7 bases, and 7 bases separated the two germline ends. CDR1 and CDR2 (germline): SGHVS, FNYEAQ. This CDR3 is built from 12 residues. The CDR3 DNA reads TGTGCCAGCAGCTTAATTGGGAATACGCAGTATTTT. The encoded protein is CASSLIGNTQYF.

The chain is built from TRBV4-1 and TRBJ1-2, with D uncertain. CDR3 size: 14 residues. Trimming stripped 1 base from V and 3 bases from J, with 9 bases between. Per germline, CDR1 MGHRA and CDR2 YSYEKL. The CDR3 sequence: CASSQGAADYGYTF. As DNA, the CDR3 is TGCGCCAGCAGCCAAGGAGCGGCGGACTATGGCTACACCTTC.

The rearrangement links TRBV7-9 to TRBJ1-1, with D unresolved. This CDR3 has 12 amino acids. V gave up 1 base and J gave up 11 bases, with 11 bases separating them. In germline, CDR1 is SEHNR, CDR2 FQNEAQ (reference sequence). The CDR3 sequence: CASSLGQPRAFF. For the CDR3, the DNA is TGTGCCAGCAGCTTAGGCCAACCGAGGGCTTTCTTT. The complete variable domain, with remaining parts taken from reference TRBV7-9 and TRBJ1-1, reads DTGVSQNPRHKITKRGQNVTFRCDPISEHNRLYWYRQTLGQGPEFLTYFQNEAQLEKSRLLSDRFSAERPKGSFSTLEIQRTEQGDSAMYLCASSLGQPRAFFGQGTRLTVV.

This clonotype was observed a handful of times. The V and J genes are TRBV29-1 and TRBJ2-2; D is undetermined. The CDR3 is 13 amino acids. Looked up from germline, CDR1 is SQVTM and CDR2 is ANQGSEA. Trimming cost V 7 bases and J 2 bases, with 11 bases left between them. This CDR3 reads CSACPLNTGELFF. CDR3 sequence (DNA): TGCAGCGCCTGTCCCCTCAACACCGGGGAGCTGTTTTTT.